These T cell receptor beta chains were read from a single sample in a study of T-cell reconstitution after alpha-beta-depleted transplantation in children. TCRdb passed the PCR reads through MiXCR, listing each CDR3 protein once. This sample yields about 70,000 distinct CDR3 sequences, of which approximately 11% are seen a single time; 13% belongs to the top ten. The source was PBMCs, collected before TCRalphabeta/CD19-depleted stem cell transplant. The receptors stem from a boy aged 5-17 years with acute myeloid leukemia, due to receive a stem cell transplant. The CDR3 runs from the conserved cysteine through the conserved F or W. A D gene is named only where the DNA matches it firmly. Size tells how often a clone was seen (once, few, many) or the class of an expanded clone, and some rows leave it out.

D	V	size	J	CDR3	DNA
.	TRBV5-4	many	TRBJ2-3	CASSFHDTQYF	TGTGCCAGCAGCTTTCACGATACGCAGTATTTT
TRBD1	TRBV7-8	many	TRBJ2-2	CASSPLIMDRVVNTGELFF	TGTGCCAGCAGCCCCCTGATAATGGACAGGGTAGTCAACACCGGGGAGCTGTTTTTT
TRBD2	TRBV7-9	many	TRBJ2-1	CASSRTSGGWDEQFF	TGTGCCAGCAGCCGGACTAGCGGAGGTTGGGATGAGCAGTTCTTC
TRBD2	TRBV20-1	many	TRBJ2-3	CSAREAGDSGTQYF	TGCAGTGCTAGAGAGGCGGGAGACAGTGGTACGCAGTATTTT
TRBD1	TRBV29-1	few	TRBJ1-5	CSAAGQVDQPQHF	TGCAGCGCTGCGGGACAGGTGGATCAGCCCCAGCATTTT
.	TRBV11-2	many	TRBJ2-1	CASSMAGAYNEQFF	TGTGCCAGCTCCATGGCGGGGGCGTACAATGAGCAGTTCTTC
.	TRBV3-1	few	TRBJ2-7	CASSQGSWRSPYEQYF	TGTGCCAGCAGCCAAGGGTCCTGGCGTTCGCCCTACGAGCAGTACTTC
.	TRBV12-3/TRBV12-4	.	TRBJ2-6	CASSFSASGATGANVLTF	TGTGCCAGCAGTTTTTCCGCCTCTGGGGCTACTGGGGCCAACGTCCTGACTTTC
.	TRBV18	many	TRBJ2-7	CASSPYSGSKYEQYF	TGTGCCAGCTCACCATATTCAGGGTCGAAGTACGAGCAGTACTTC
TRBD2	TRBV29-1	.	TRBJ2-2	CSVAGYFGGRAPNTGELFF	TGCAGCGTTGCGGGGTATTTTGGCGGGAGGGCCCCGAACACCGGGGAGCTGTTTTTT
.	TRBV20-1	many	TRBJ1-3	CSARTEIGNTIYF	TGCAGTGCTAGAACTGAAATCGGAAACACCATATATTTT
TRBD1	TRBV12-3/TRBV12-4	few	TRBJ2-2	CASTMGQGATGELFF	TGTGCCAGCACTATGGGACAGGGGGCCACCGGGGAGCTGTTTTTT
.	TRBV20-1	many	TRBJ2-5	CSARDYLETQYF	TGCAGTGCTAGGGACTATTTAGAGACCCAGTACTTC
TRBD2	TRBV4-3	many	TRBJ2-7	CASSQVLATSGYEQYF	TGCGCCAGCAGCCAAGTCCTGGCGACTAGCGGCTACGAGCAGTACTTC
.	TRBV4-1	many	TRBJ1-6	CASSQESRALNSPLHF	TGCGCCAGCAGCCAAGAAAGCCGGGCCCTTAATTCACCCCTCCACTTT
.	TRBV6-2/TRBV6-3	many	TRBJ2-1	CASSPLVNEQFF	TGTGCCAGCAGTCCACTTGTCAATGAGCAGTTCTTC
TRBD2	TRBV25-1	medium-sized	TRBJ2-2	CASSEFGTSGTDTGELFF	TGTGCCAGCAGTGAATTTGGGACTAGCGGGACGGACACCGGGGAGCTGTTTTTT